This T cell receptor (beta chain) originates from a study of cytomegalovirus exposure and HLA in healthy donors. The study, taken as a whole, reports: A list of approximately 150 TCR beta chains associated with cytomegalovirus was given.

Regarding this clone: Its antigen is not identified.

The CDR3 extends over 16 amino acids. CDR1 is ENHRY, CDR2 SYGVKD, per germline. V was trimmed by 6 bases and J by 0 bases, leaving 12 bases between them. Assay: immunoSEQ multiplex PCR; the TCRdb copy retains only in-frame clones and omits some. The sample shows 200,000 to 300,000 clones, more than 75% of them seen only once. V and J are TRBV10-3 and TRBJ1-6, with D possibly matching TRBD1 (6 bases). The sample was PBMCs. The source of this sequence is a man between 18 and 35 years old in good health and CMV-seronegative. The CDR3: CAIRQTGSSYNSPLHF. The CDR3 DNA is TGTGCCATCAGGCAAACAGGGAGCTCCTATAATTCACCCCTCCACTTT.